This TCR beta chain derives from a study of Ad26.COV2.S vaccination and SARS-CoV-2 variants. Whole-study results and caveats: Ad26.COV2.S recipients had broader spike-specific TCRs (P = 0.0014).

Of note for this clone: Its cognate antigen is unknown.

Using immunoSEQ multiplex PCR, the repertoire was profiled, and TCRdb retains in-frame clones only, with some absent. The repertoire includes more than 150,000 clones, roughly nine tenths of them detected once, and about 5.5% sits in the top ten. CDR3 size: 14 residues. V lost 8 bases, J lost 0 bases, and 11 bases lay in between. Germline V CDR1 and CDR2: SGHAT, FQNNGV. The V and J genes are TRBV11-2 and TRBJ2-1; D call uncertain. Sequencing was performed on peripheral blood, taken after recovery from COVID-19. The TCR sequence derives from a human donor who had recovered from COVID-19. CDR3 bases: TGTGCCAGCGGAGAAGGCTTCTCCTACAATGAGCAGTTCTTC. Encoded protein: CASGEGFSYNEQFF.